This TCR beta chain was recorded in a study of response to subunit inactivated influenza vaccine. One entry per CDR3 protein, called by TCRdb with MiXCR from the RT-PCR reads. The table records just under 550,000 distinct CDR3 sequences, 20% to 25% of them present only once. From germline, CDR1 is GTSNPN and CDR2 SVGIG (reference sequence). The CDR3 runs 14 residues. With V trimmed by 2 bases and J by 7 bases, 4 bases remained unmatched. These same records also appear under a second study, on T cells expressing NK-cell markers. In that study: Libraries used 5'RACE template switching adding universal primer site and UMIs.

This chain uses TRBV30 with TRBJ1-6; TRBD1 agrees at 8 bases. The material sequenced was CD4+ T cells sorted from PBMCs, taken roughly 12 days after vaccination. The receptor comes from a man aged 45 to 65 who received an inactivated influenza vaccine. The CDR3 region is CAWSQTGGNSPLHF. The DNA for the CDR3 is TGTGCCTGGAGTCAAACAGGGGGAAATTCACCCCTCCACTTT.